The present entry profiles one T cell receptor (beta chain) with its context. Antigen unknown. Only in-frame clones appear in the TCRdb table, and some are missing; sequencing was by immunoSEQ multiplex PCR. Seen here are about 90,000 clones, approximately 88% observed once, and the top ten hold 15% to 20%. This entry belongs to a study of T cell responses to AZD1222 COVID-19 vaccine. Study findings and constraints: Close to half of spike-specific TCRs reportedly recognize unmutated variant regions. Samples come after the peak T cell response, not at day 14.

This specimen was peripheral blood, taken on day 0 of AZD1222 vaccination. The receptor was derived from an adult in good health.

The CDR3 nucleotides are TGCAGCGTTGTGGCGGGAGGCCGCACAGATACGCAGTATTTT. Protein: CSVVAGGRTDTQYF. The chain combines TRBV29-1 with TRBJ2-3; 8 bases agree with TRBD2. With 4 bases clipped from V and 1 base from J, the junction kept 4 bases outside the gene matches. The length of the CDR3 is 14 residues. Germline loops: CDR1 SQVTM, CDR2 ANQGSEA.